These T cell receptor beta chains were read from a single sample in a study of cytomegalovirus exposure and HLA in healthy donors. Assay used: immunoSEQ multiplex PCR; TCRdb lists only in-frame clones, some missing. The sample lists fewer than 150,000 clones, about three quarters occurring once. The sequenced sample was PBMCs. These receptors were collected from a man aged 60-69 years in good health and CMV-seropositive. CDR3s include the opening cysteine and the closing phenylalanine or tryptophan. A D gene is named only where the DNA matches it firmly. Clone size is shown for a subset of rows, as once, few, many or a class of expanded clone.

>TRBJ2-3|few|TRBD1|TRBV2
CASRTGFRTDTQYF
TGTGCCAGCAGGACAGGGTTCCGAACAGATACGCAGTATTTT
>TRBJ1-2|NA|NA|TRBV5-1
CASSVLQGGYGYTF
TGCGCCAGCAGCGTTCTACAGGGTGGCTATGGCTACACCTTC
>TRBJ2-1|NA|NA|TRBV2
CASSLGPDNEQFF
TGTGCCAGCAGCCTGGGCCCTGACAATGAGCAGTTCTTC
>TRBJ1-5|NA|NA|TRBV2
CASNREGNQPQHF
TGTGCCAGCAACAGGGAAGGCAATCAGCCCCAGCATTTT
>TRBJ2-5|few|TRBD2|TRBV9
CASSPSSGGRDGETQYF
TGTGCCAGCAGCCCCTCTAGCGGGGGACGGGACGGAGAGACCCAGTACTTC
>TRBJ2-1|NA|TRBD1|TRBV9
CASSRGDRGYEQFF
TGTGCCAGCAGCCGGGGGGACAGGGGGTATGAGCAGTTCTTC
>TRBJ2-1|NA|NA|TRBV5-1
CASRGASSSYNEQFF
TGCGCCAGCAGAGGGGCGTCCAGCTCCTACAATGAGCAGTTCTTC
>TRBJ1-5|NA|NA|TRBV4-1
CASSLGPGGDQPQHF
TGCGCCAGCAGCCTCGGCCCCGGAGGGGATCAGCCCCAGCATTTT
>TRBJ1-2|NA|TRBD1|TRBV15
CATSRDRGDRDYTF
TGTGCCACCAGCAGAGATAGGGGCGACAGGGACTACACCTTC
>TRBJ2-1|few|NA|TRBV5-6
CASSLGRQARYNEQFF
TGTGCCAGCAGCTTGGGACGTCAGGCCAGGTACAATGAGCAGTTCTTC
>TRBJ2-2|NA|NA|TRBV11-3
CASSPTAGELFF
TGTGCCAGCAGCCCGACTGCCGGGGAGCTGTTTTTT
>TRBJ2-1|NA|TRBD1|TRBV15
CATSRDLTGGHEQFF
TGTGCCACCAGCAGAGATCTAACAGGGGGCCATGAGCAGTTCTTC
>TRBJ1-1|few|NA|TRBV14
CASSQPRREAFF
TGTGCCAGCAGCCAGCCACGGAGAGAAGCTTTCTTT
>TRBJ1-4|NA|NA|TRBV13
CASSPELPGTTNEKLFF
TGTGCCAGCAGCCCCGAACTACCAGGGACAACTAATGAAAAACTGTTTTTT
>TRBJ2-1|few|TRBD2|TRBV28
CASITSSGTYNEQFF
TGTGCCAGCATCACATCTAGCGGGACGTACAATGAGCAGTTCTTC
>TRBJ2-2|NA|TRBD2|TRBV13
CASSPGLAGTVGELFF
TGTGCCAGCAGCCCGGGACTAGCGGGGACGGTCGGGGAGCTGTTTTTT
>TRBJ2-7|NA|TRBD1|TRBV10-3
CAISGQGVGSYEQYF
TGTGCCATCAGTGGACAGGGGGTGGGCTCCTACGAGCAGTACTTC
>TRBJ2-1|NA|TRBD2|TRBV7-9
CASSFRTSGTSSYNEQFF
TGTGCCAGCAGCTTTAGAACTAGCGGAACAAGCTCCTACAATGAGCAGTTCTTC
>TRBJ1-5|NA|TRBD1|TRBV28
CASSPPGQGARQPQHF
TGTGCCAGCAGTCCTCCGGGACAGGGGGCGCGTCAGCCCCAGCATTTT
>TRBJ1-1|NA|TRBD1|TRBV9
CASSLTQGGFEAFF
TGTGCCAGCAGCCTAACCCAGGGGGGATTTGAAGCTTTCTTT
>TRBJ1-2|NA|TRBD1|TRBV19
CASRTGGGNYGYTF
TGTGCCAGTAGGACAGGGGGGGGTAACTATGGCTACACCTTC
>TRBJ2-7|NA|TRBD2|TRBV6-5
CASNSGYEQYF
TGTGCCAGCAATAGCGGGTACGAGCAGTACTTC